This T cell receptor (beta chain) was identified in a study of blood T cell repertoires in COVID-19. Germline trimming cut 6 bases from V and 5 bases from J; bases unmatched to any gene: 7. Germline V gives CDR1 MNHEY, CDR2 SVGAGI. This CDR3 contains 15 residues. The protocol was immunoSEQ multiplex PCR, while the TCRdb copy is restricted to in-frame clones and leaves out a portion. The sample carries about 81,000 clones, approximately 80% recorded once. The receptor comes from a human donor in a cohort sampled during active COVID-19. The genes are TRBV6-5 and TRBJ1-4; 9 bases line up with TRBD1. The specimen sequenced was peripheral blood. The CDR3 loop reads CASRKDRGRNEKLFF. For the CDR3, the DNA is TGTGCCAGCAGAAAAGACAGGGGGAGGAATGAAAAACTGTTTTTT.